A selection of T cell receptor beta chains follows, all from one sample in a study of T-cell memory formation after mild COVID-19. TCRdb re-called the 5' RACE reads through MiXCR, storing one row per CDR3 protein. The table includes 400,000 to 550,000 distinct CDR3 sequences, approximately 25% detected once. The specimen sequenced was PBMCs or a T cell subset sorted from them (not recorded which). The receptors originated from an adult woman who had mild COVID-19 (a few samples of this study predate the infection). Cell type and time point are not known. CDR3s include the opening cysteine and the closing phenylalanine or tryptophan. A D gene is named only where the DNA matches it firmly. For some rows the clone size is stated as once, few or many, or as a class when expanded; others skip it.

-,TRBD2,TRBJ2-7,TRBV7-8,CASSFYQLAPTPREQYF,TGTGCCAGCAGCTTTTACCAACTAGCGCCTACCCCTCGCGAGCAGTACTTC
-,TRBD1,TRBJ2-1,TRBV15,CATSRAPGTGGFNEQFF,TGTGCCACCAGCAGAGCCCCAGGGACAGGGGGCTTCAATGAGCAGTTCTTC
few,TRBD1,TRBJ2-1,TRBV19,CASTDRDRVHEQFF,TGTGCCAGTACAGACCGGGACAGGGTGCATGAGCAGTTCTTC
few,TRBD1,TRBJ1-5,TRBV18,CASSAQGAQANQPQHF,TGTGCCAGCTCAGCCCAGGGGGCGCAAGCCAATCAGCCCCAGCATTTT
-,TRBD1,TRBJ2-7,TRBV5-1,CASSFGTEAYEQYF,TGCGCCAGCAGCTTTGGGACAGAGGCCTACGAGCAGTACTTC
-,TRBD2,TRBJ2-1,TRBV7-9,CASSSGLAVTSIAYNEQFF,TGTGCCAGCAGCTCTGGACTAGCGGTGACCTCGATAGCCTACAATGAGCAGTTCTTC
-,TRBD1,TRBJ2-3,TRBV5-1,CASSLPTGEYNTDTQYF,TGCGCCAGCAGCTTGCCCACAGGGGAATATAACACAGATACGCAGTATTTT
-,-,TRBJ2-4,TRBV18,CASSPPMSDIQYF,TGTGCCAGCTCACCACCGATGAGTGACATTCAGTACTTC
few,TRBD2,TRBJ2-2,TRBV9,CASSVRTSGKHGELFF,TGTGCCAGCAGCGTCCGGACTAGCGGGAAACACGGGGAGCTGTTTTTT
-,-,TRBJ2-3,TRBV5-8,CASSFERKDTQYF,TGTGCCAGCAGCTTTGAGAGAAAAGATACGCAGTATTTT
-,-,TRBJ2-7,TRBV4-3,CASSQDVSGYYEQYF,TGCGCCAGCAGCCAAGATGTTTCGGGCTACTACGAGCAGTACTTC
once,TRBD1,TRBJ2-1,TRBV12-5,CASGSGTGDNEQFF,TGTGCTAGTGGGTCCGGGACAGGGGACAATGAGCAGTTCTTC
few,-,TRBJ1-3,TRBV12-3/TRBV12-4,CASSYPGLGNTIYF,TGTGCCAGCAGTTACCCGGGACTGGGAAACACCATATATTTT
-,-,TRBJ2-3,TRBV15,CATSRVGKGLLASQYF,TGTGCCACCAGCAGAGTCGGGAAGGGTTTGCTAGCGTCGCAGTATTTT
-,-,TRBJ2-1,TRBV13,CASSLLPLGDNEQFF,TGTGCCAGCAGCTTATTACCCCTCGGAGACAATGAGCAGTTCTTC
-,TRBD2,TRBJ2-1,TRBV24-1,CATSELAGEGNEQFF,TGTGCCACCAGTGAACTAGCGGGAGAGGGAAATGAGCAGTTCTTC
once,TRBD1,TRBJ2-3,TRBV7-2,CASSLSSLGTGWSTDTQYF,TGTGCCAGCAGCTTATCATCATTGGGGACAGGGTGGAGCACAGATACGCAGTATTTT
few,-,TRBJ2-3,TRBV18,CASSPPITDTQYF,TGTGCCAGCTCACCACCGATCACAGATACGCAGTATTTT
-,-,TRBJ2-1,TRBV12-3/TRBV12-4,CASGERRGGLSDEQFF,TGTGCCAGCGGGGAACGAAGGGGGGGCCTTTCGGATGAGCAGTTCTTC
few,-,TRBJ2-1,TRBV12-3/TRBV12-4,CASSSLSEQFF,TGTGCCAGCAGTTCCCTCAGTGAGCAGTTCTTC
few,-,TRBJ2-2,TRBV14,CASSEALVNTGELFF,TGTGCCAGCAGCGAGGCACTAGTGAACACCGGGGAGCTGTTTTTT
-,TRBD2,TRBJ2-1,TRBV7-6,CASSLGAAGGWNEQFF,TGTGCCAGCAGCTTAGGGGCAGCGGGGGGGTGGAATGAGCAGTTCTTC
-,-,TRBJ2-1,TRBV5-1,CASTFMATGDNVGNEQFF,TGCGCCAGCACCTTTATGGCGACAGGTGACAACGTAGGCAATGAGCAGTTCTTC
few,-,TRBJ2-1,TRBV6-1,CASSSWDNGNNEQFF,TGTGCCAGCAGTAGCTGGGACAACGGAAACAATGAGCAGTTCTTC
few,TRBD1,TRBJ2-7,TRBV20-1,CSATPGQGYEQYF,TGCAGTGCAACGCCGGGACAGGGCTACGAGCAGTACTTC
-,TRBD1,TRBJ2-7,TRBV2,CASSSDRSSYEQYF,TGTGCCAGCTCTTCGGACAGGAGCTCCTACGAGCAGTACTTC
-,-,TRBJ1-1,TRBV7-9,CASSQQPNTEAFF,TGTGCCAGCAGCCAGCAGCCGAACACTGAAGCTTTCTTT
-,TRBD1,TRBJ2-1,TRBV11-3,CASSSRTGGLSSYNEQFF,TGTGCCAGCAGCTCGAGGACAGGGGGCCTCAGCTCCTACAATGAGCAGTTCTTC
few,-,TRBJ2-1,TRBV7-9,CASSEEGRSSYNEQFF,TGTGCCAGCAGTGAGGAAGGGAGGAGCTCCTACAATGAGCAGTTCTTC
-,TRBD1,TRBJ1-5,TRBV28,CASSLDHRGGQPQHF,TGTGCCAGCAGTTTAGACCACAGGGGTGGTCAGCCCCAGCATTTT
-,-,TRBJ2-7,TRBV4-3,CASSQGNRVNEQYF,TGCGCCAGCAGCCAAGGGAACAGGGTCAACGAGCAGTACTTC
-,-,TRBJ2-3,TRBV5-5,CASSLTGSQDTQYF,TGTGCCAGCAGCTTGACGGGGTCGCAAGATACGCAGTATTTT
-,-,TRBJ2-3,TRBV5-6,CASSLVPKVNTDTQYF,TGTGCCAGCAGCTTGGTTCCTAAGGTTAACACAGATACGCAGTATTTT
-,TRBD1,TRBJ1-5,TRBV29-1,CSVGQGRQPQHF,TGCAGCGTAGGACAGGGCAGGCAGCCCCAGCATTTT
few,TRBD1,TRBJ2-2,TRBV6-5,CASGDSFSTGELFF,TGTGCCAGCGGGGACAGTTTCAGCACCGGGGAGCTGTTTTTT
-,-,TRBJ1-1,TRBV6-2/TRBV6-3,CASSYRSGTTEAFF,TGTGCCAGCAGTTACCGGTCTGGGACCACTGAAGCTTTCTTT
-,-,TRBJ2-7,TRBV29-1,CSVQGPEFSYEQYF,TGCAGCGTTCAAGGTCCGGAGTTCTCCTACGAGCAGTACTTC
-,-,TRBJ1-6,TRBV3-1,CASSQGVTVRNSPLHF,TGTGCCAGCAGCCAAGGTGTGACAGTTAGGAATTCACCCCTCCACTTT
many,-,TRBJ2-1,TRBV20-1,CSVRGRDNEQFF,TGCAGTGTGCGGGGCCGCGACAATGAGCAGTTCTTC
-,TRBD2,TRBJ2-7,TRBV7-9,CASSSPLGLAIEQYF,TGTGCCAGCAGCTCCCCGCTCGGACTAGCGATAGAGCAGTACTTC
few,-,TRBJ2-6,TRBV7-9,CASSTPRWVAGANVLTF,TGTGCCAGCAGCACACCACGGTGGGTCGCTGGGGCCAACGTCCTGACTTTC
-,-,TRBJ2-7,TRBV7-9,CASSFVSGVDEQYF,TGTGCCAGCAGCTTCGTTAGTGGAGTCGACGAGCAGTACTTC
-,-,TRBJ2-1,TRBV9,CASSVVGAGSYNEQFF,TGTGCCAGCAGCGTAGTCGGCGCTGGGTCCTACAATGAGCAGTTCTTC
once,TRBD1,TRBJ2-3,TRBV9,CASSGETGGSGGTQYF,TGTGCCAGCAGCGGCGAGACAGGGGGCTCTGGGGGTACGCAGTATTTT
-,TRBD1,TRBJ1-6,TRBV27,CASLDRGDRGWSPLHF,TGTGCCAGCCTGGATCGGGGAGACAGGGGATGGTCACCCCTCCACTTT